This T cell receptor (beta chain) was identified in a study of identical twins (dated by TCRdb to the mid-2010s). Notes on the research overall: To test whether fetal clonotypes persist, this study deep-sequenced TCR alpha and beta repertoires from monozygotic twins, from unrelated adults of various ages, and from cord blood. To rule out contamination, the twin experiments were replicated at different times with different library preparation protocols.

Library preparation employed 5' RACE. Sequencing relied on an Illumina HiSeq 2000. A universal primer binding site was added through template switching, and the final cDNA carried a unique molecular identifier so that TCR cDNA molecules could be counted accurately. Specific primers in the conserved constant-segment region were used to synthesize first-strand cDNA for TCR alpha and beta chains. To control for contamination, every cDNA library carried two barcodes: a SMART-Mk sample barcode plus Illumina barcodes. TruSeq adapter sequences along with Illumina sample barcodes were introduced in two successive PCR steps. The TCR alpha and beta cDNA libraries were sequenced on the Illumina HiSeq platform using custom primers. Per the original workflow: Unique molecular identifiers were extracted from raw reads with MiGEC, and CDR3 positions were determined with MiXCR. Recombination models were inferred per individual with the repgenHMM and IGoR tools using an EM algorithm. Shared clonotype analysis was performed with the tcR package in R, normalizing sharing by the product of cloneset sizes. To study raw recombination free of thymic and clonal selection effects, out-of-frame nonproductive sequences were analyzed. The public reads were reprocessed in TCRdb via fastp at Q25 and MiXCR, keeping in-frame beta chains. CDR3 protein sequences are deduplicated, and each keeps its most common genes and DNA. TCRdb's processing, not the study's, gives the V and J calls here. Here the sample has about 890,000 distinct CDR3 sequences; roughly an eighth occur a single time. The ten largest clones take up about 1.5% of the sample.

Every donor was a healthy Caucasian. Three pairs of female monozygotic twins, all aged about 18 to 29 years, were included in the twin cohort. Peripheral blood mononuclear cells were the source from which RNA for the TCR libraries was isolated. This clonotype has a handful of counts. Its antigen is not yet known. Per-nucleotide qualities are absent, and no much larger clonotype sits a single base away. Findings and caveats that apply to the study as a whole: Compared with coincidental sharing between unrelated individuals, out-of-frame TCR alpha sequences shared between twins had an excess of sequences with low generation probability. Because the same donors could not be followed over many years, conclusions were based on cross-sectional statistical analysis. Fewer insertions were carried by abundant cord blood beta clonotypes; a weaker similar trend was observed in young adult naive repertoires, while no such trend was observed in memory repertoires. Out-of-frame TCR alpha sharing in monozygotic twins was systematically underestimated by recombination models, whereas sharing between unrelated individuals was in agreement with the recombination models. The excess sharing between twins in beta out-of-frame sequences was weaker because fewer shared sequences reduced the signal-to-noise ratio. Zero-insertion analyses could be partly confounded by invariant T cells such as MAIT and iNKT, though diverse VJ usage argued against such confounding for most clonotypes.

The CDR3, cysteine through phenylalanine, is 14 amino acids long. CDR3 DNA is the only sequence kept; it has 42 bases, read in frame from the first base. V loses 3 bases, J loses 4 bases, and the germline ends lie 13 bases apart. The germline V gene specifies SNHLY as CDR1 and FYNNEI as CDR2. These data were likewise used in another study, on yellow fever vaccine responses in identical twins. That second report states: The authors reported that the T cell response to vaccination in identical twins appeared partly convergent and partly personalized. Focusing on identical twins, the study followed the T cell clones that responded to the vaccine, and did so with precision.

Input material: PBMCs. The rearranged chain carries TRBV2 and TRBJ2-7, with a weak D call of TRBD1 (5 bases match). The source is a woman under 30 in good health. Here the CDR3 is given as CASSEMAGRYEQYF. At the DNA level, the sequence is TGTGCCAGCAGTGAGATGGCAGGGCGATACGAGCAGTACTTC. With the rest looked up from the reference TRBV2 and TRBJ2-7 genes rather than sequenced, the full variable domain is EPEVTQTPSHQVTQMGQEVILRCVPISNHLYFYWYRQILGQKVEFLVSFYNNEISEKSEIFDDQFSVERPDGSNFTLKIRSTKLEDSAMYFCASSEMAGRYEQYFGPGTRLTVT.